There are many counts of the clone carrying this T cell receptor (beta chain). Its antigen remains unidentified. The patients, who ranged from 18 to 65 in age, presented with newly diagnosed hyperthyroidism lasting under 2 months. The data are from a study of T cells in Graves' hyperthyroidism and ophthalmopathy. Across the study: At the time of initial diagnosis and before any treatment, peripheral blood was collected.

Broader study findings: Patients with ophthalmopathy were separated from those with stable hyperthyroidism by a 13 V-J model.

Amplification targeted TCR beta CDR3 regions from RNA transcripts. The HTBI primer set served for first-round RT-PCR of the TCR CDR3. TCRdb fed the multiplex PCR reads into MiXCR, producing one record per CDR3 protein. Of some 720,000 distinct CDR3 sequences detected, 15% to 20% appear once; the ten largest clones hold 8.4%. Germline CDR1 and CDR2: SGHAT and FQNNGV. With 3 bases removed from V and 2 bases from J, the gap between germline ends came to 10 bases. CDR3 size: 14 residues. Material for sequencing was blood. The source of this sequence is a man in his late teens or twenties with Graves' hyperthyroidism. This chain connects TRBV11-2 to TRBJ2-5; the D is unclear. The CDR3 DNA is TGTGCCAGCAGCTTTAAAACTATTCAAGAGACCCAGTACTTC. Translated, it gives CASSFKTIQETQYF.